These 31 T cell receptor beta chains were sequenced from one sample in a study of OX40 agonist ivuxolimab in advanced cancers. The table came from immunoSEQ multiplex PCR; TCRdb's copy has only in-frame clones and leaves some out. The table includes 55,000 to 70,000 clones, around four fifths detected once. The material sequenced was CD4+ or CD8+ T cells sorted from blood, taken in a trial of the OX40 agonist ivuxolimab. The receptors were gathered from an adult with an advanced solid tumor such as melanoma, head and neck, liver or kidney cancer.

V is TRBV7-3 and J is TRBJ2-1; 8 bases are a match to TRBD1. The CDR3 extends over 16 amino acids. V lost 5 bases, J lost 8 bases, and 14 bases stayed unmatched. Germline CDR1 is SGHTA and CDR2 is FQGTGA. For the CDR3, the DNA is TGTGCCAGCAGCCCACCCTCCGGACAGGGTCGGTATGAGCAGTTCTTC. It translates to CASSPPSGQGRYEQFF.

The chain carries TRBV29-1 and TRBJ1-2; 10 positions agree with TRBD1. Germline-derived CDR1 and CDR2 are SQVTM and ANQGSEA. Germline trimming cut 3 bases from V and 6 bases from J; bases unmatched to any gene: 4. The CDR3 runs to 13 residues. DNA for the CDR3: TGCAGCGTTGATAGGGGACAGGGGAATGGCTACACCTTC. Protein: CSVDRGQGNGYTF.

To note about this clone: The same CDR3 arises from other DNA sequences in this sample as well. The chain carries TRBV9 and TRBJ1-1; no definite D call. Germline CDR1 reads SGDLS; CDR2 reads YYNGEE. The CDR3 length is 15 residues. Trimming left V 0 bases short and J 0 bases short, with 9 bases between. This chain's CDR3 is CASSVGGGMNTEAFF. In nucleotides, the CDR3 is TGTGCCAGCAGCGTAGGGGGAGGGATGAACACTGAAGCTTTCTTT.

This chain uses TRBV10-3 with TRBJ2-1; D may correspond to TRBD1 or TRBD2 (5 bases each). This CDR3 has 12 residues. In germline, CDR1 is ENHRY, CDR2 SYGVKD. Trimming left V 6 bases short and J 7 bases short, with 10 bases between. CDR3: CAISQGRNEQFF. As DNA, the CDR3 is TGTGCCATCAGCCAGGGACGGAATGAGCAGTTCTTC.

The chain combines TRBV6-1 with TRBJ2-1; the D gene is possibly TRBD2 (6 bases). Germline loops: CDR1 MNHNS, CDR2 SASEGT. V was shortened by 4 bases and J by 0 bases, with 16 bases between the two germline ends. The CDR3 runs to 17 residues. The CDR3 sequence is CASSGAGRESSYNEQFF. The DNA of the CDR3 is TGTGCCAGCAGTGGGGCGGGACGCGAGAGCTCCTACAATGAGCAGTTCTTC.

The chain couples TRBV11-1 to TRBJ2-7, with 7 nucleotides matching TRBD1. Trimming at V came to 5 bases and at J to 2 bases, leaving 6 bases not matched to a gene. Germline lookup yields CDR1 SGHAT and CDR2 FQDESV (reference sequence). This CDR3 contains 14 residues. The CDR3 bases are TGTGCCAGCAGCGCCCAACAGGGGCCCTACGAGCAGTACTTC. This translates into CASSAQQGPYEQYF.

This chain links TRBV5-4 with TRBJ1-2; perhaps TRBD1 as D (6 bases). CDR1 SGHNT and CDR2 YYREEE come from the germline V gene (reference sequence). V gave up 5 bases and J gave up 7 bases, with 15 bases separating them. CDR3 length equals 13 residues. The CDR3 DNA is TGTGCCAGCAGGATCGGGGGCATCGGTGGCTACACCTTC. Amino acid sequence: CASRIGGIGGYTF.

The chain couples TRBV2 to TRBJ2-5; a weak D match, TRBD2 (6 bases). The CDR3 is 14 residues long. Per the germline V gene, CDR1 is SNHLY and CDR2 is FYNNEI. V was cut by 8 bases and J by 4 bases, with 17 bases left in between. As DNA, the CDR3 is TGTGCCAGCTCTCGGGACTCAAAGGGAGAGACCCAGTACTTC. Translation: CASSRDSKGETQYF.

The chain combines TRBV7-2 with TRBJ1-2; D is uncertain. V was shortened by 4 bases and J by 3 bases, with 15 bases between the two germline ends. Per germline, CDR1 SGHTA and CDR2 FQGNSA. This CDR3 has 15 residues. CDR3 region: CASSSDVGRDYGYTF. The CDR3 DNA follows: TGTGCCAGCAGCTCGGACGTCGGCAGAGACTATGGCTACACCTTC.

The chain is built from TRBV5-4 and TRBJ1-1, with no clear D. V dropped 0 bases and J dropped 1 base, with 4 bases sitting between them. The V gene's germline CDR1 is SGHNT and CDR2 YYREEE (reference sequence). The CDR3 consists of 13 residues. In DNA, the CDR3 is TGTGCCAGCAGCTTGGATCCGAACACTGAAGCTTTCTTT. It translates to CASSLDPNTEAFF. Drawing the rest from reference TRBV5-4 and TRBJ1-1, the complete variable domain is ETGVTQSPTHLIKTRGQQVTLRCSSQSGHNTVSWYQQALGQGPQFIFQYYREEENGRGNFPPRFSGLQFPNYSSELNVNALELDDSALYLCASSLDPNTEAFFGQGTRLTVV.

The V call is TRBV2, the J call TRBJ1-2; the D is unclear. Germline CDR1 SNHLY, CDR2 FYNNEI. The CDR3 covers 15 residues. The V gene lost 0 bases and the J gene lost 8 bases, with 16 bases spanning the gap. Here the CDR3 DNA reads TGTGCCAGCAGTGAAGCTATAAGGGCAGATCGCGGCTACACCTTC. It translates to CASSEAIRADRGYTF.

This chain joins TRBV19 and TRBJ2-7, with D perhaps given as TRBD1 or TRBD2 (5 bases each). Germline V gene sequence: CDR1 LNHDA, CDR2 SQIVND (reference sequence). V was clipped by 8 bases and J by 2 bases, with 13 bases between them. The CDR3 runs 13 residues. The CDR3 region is CASSEGFAYEQYF. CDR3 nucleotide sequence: TGTGCCAGTTCCGAGGGGTTCGCCTACGAGCAGTACTTC.

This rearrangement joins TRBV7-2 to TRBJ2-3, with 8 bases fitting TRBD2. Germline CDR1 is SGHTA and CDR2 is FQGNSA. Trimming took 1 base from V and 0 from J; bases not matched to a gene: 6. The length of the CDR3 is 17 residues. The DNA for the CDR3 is TGTGCCAGCAGCTTAGGGGTAGCGGGGACTAGCACAGATACGCAGTATTTT. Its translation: CASSLGVAGTSTDTQYF.

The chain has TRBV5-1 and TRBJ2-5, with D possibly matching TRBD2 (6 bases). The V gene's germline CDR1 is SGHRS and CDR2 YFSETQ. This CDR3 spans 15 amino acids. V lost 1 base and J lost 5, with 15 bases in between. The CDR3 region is CASSLSGGVGETQYF. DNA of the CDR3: TGCGCCAGCAGCTTGTCTGGCGGGGTTGGTGAGACCCAGTACTTC.

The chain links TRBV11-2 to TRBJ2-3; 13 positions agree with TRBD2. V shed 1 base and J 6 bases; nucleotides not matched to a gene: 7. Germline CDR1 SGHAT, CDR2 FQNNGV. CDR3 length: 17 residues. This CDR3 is CASSLGWTSGGTDTQYF. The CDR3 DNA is TGTGCCAGCAGCTTAGGCTGGACTAGCGGGGGAACCGATACGCAGTATTTT.

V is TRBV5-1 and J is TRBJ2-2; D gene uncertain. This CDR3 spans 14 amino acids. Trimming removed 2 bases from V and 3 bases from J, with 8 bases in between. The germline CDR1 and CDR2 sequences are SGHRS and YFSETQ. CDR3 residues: CASSFNKDTGELFF. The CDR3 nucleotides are TGCGCCAGCAGCTTTAACAAGGACACCGGGGAGCTGTTTTTT.

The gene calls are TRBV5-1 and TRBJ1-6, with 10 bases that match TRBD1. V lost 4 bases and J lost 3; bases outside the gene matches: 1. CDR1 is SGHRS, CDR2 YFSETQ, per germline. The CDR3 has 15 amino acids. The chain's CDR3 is CASSGQGDYNSPLHF. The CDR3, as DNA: TGCGCCAGCAGCGGACAGGGGGACTATAATTCACCCCTCCACTTT. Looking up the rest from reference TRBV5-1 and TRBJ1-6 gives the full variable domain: KAGVTQTPRYLIKTRGQQVTLSCSPISGHRSVSWYQQTPGQGLQFLFEYFSETQRNKGNFPGRFSGRQFSNSRSEMNVSTLELGDSALYLCASSGQGDYNSPLHFGNGTRLTVT.

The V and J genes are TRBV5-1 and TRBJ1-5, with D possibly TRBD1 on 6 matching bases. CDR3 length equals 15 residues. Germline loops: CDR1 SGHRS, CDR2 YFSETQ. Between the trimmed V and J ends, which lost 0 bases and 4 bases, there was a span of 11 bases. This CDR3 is CASSLAGTLNQPQHF. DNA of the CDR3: TGCGCCAGCAGCTTGGCGGGGACATTGAATCAGCCCCAGCATTTT.

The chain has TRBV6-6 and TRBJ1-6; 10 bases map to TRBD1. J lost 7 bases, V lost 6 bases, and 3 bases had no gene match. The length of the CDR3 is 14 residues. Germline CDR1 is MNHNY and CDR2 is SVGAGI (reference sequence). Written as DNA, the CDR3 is TGTGCCAGCAGGGGGGACAGGGGCAATTCACCCCTCCACTTT. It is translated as CASRGDRGNSPLHF.

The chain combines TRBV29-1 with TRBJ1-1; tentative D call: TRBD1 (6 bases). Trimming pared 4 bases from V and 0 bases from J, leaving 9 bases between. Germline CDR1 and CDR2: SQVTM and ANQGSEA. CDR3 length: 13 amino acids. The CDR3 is CSVARGLNTEAFF. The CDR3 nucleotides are TGCAGCGTTGCCAGGGGATTGAACACTGAAGCTTTCTTT.

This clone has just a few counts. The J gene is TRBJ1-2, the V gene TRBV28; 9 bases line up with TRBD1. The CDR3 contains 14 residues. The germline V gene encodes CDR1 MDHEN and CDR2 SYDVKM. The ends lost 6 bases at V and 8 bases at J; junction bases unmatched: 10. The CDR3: CASRGTGGAGGYTF. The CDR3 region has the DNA TGTGCCAGCAGGGGAACAGGGGGCGCGGGGGGCTACACCTTC.

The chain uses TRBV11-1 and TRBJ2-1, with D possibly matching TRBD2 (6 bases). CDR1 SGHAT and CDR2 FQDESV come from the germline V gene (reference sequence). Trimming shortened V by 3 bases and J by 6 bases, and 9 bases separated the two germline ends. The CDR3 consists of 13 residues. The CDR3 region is CASSLEGRNEQFF. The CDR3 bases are TGTGCCAGCAGCTTGGAGGGCCGCAATGAGCAGTTCTTC.

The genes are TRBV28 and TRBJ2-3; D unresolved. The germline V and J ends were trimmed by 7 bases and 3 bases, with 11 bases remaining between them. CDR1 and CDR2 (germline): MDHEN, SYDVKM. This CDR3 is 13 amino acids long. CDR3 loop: CASTLPPTDTQYF. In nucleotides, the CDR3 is TGTGCCAGCACCTTACCCCCAACAGATACGCAGTATTTT.

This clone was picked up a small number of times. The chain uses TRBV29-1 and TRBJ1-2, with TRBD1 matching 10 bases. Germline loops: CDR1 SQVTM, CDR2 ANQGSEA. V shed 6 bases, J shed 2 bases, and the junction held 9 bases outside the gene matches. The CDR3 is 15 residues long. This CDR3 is CSVTGADRGNYGYTF. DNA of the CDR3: TGCAGCGTCACGGGGGCGGACAGGGGGAACTATGGCTACACCTTC.

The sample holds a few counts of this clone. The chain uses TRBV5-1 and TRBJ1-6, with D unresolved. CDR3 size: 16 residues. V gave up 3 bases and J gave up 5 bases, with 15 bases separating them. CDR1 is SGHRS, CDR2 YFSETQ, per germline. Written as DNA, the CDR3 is TGCGCCAGCAGCTCGGAAGGAGCTGGGAATAATTCACCCCTCCACTTT. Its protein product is CASSSEGAGNNSPLHF.

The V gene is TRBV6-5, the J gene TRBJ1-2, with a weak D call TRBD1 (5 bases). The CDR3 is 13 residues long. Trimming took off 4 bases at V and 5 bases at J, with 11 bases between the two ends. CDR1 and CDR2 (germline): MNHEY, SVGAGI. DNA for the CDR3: TGTGCCAGCAGTTTAATAGGGGTTTATGGCTACACCTTC. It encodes CASSLIGVYGYTF.

CDR3 sequence: CASSSGHGQETQYF. CDR3 DNA: TGTGCCAGCAGCTCGGGGCATGGTCAGGAGACCCAGTACTTC. The chain couples TRBV7-2 to TRBJ2-5, with D tentatively TRBD1 or TRBD2 (5 bases each). Per the germline V gene, CDR1 is SGHTA and CDR2 is FQGNSA. This CDR3 contains 14 residues. V lost 4 bases, J lost 5 bases, and 14 bases lay in between.

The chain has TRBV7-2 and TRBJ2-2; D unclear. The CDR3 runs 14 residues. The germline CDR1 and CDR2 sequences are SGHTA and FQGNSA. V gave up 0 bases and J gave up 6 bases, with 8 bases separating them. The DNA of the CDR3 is TGTGCCAGCAGCTTAGCAAGAAGAGCCGGGGAGCTGTTTTTT. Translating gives CASSLARRAGELFF.

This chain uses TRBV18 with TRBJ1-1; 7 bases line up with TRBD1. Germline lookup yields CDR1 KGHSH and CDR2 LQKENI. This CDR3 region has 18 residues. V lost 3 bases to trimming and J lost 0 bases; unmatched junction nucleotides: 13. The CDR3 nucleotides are TGTGCCAGCTCACCCTCCGGGATCCCCGGACAGGTGAACACTGAAGCTTTCTTT. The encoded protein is CASSPSGIPGQVNTEAFF. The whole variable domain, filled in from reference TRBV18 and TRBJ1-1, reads NAGVMQNPRHLVRRRGQEARLRCSPMKGHSHVYWYRQLPEEGLKFMVYLQKENIIDESGMPKERFSAEFPKEGPSILRIQQVVRGDSAAYFCASSPSGIPGQVNTEAFFGQGTRLTVV.

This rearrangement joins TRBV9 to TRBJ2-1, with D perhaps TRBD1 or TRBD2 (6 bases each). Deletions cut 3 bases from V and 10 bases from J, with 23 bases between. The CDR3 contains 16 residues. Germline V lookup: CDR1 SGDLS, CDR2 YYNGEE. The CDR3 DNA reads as TGTGCCAGCAGCGGAGGGGGGCCTATATCGGCCCTAGAGCAGTTCTTC. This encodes CASSGGGPISALEQFF.

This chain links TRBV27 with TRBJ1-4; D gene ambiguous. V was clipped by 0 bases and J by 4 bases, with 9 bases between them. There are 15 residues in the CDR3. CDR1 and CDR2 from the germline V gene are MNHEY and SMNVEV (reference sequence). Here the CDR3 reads CASSLSRGFNEKLFF. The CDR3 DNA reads TGTGCCAGCAGTTTATCTCGGGGTTTTAATGAAAAACTGTTTTTT. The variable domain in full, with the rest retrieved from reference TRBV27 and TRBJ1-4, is EAQVTQNPRYLITVTGKKLTVTCSQNMNHEYMSWYRQDPGLGLRQIYYSMNVEVTDKGDVPEGYKVSRKEKRNFPLILESPSPNQTSLYFCASSLSRGFNEKLFFGSGTQLSVL.